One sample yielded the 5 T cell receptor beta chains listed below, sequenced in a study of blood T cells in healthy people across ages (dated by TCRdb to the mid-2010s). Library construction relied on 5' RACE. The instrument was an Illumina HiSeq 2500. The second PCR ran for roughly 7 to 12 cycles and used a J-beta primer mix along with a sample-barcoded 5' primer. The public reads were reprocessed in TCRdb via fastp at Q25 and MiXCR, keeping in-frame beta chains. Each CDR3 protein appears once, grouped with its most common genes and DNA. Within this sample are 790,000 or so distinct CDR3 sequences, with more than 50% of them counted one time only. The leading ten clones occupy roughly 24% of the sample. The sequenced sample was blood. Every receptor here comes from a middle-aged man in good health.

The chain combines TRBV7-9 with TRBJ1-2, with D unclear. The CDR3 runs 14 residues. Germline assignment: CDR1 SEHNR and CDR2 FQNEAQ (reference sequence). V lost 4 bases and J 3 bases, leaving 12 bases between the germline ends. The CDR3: CASSSSLEYYGYTF. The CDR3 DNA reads TGTGCCAGCAGCTCTAGCTTAGAGTACTATGGCTACACCTTC.

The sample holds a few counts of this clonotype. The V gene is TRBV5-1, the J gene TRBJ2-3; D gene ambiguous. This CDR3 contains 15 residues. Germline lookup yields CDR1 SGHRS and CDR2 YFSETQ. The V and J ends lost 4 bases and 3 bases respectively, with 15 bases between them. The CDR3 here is CASSAAPAETDTQYF. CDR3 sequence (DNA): TGCGCCAGCAGCGCCGCCCCTGCAGAGACAGATACGCAGTATTTT.

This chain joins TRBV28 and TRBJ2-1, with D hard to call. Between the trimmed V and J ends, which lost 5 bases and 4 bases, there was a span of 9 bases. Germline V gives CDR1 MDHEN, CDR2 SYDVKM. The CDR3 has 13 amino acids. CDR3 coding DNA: TGTGCCAGCAGTGCCCACCTATACAATGAGCAGTTCTTC. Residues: CASSAHLYNEQFF.

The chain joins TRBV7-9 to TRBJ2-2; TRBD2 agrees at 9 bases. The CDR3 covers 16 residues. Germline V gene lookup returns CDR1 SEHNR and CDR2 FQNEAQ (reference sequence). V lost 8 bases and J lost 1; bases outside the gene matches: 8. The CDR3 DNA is TGTGCCAGCGTGCTAGCGGGGACGGAGAACACCGGGGAGCTGTTTTTT. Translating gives CASVLAGTENTGELFF. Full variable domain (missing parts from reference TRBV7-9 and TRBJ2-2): DTGVSQNPRHKITKRGQNVTFRCDPISEHNRLYWYRQTLGQGPEFLTYFQNEAQLEKSRLLSDRFSAERPKGSFSTLEIQRTEQGDSAMYLCASVLAGTENTGELFFGEGSRLTVL.

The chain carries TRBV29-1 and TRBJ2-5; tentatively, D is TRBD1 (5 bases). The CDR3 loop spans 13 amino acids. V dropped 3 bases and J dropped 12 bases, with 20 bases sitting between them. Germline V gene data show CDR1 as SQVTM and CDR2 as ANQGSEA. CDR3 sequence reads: CSVDGAEARKKYF. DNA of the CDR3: TGCAGCGTTGATGGGGCAGAGGCACGGAAGAAGTACTTC.